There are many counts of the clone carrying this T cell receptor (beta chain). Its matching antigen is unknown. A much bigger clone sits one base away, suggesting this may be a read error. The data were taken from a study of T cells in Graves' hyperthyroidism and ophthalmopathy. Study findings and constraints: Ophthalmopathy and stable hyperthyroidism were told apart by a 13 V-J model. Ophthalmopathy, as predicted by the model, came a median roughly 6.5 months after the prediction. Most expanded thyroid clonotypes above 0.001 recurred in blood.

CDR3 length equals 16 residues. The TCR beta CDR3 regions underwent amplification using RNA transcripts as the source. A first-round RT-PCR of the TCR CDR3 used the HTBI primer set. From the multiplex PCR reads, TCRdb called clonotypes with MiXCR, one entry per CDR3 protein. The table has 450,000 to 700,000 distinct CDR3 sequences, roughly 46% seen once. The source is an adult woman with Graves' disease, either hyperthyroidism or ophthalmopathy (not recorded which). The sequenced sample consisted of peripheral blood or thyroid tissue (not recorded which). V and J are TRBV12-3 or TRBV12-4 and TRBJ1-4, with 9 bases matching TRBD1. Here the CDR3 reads CTSSLSSGQGGEKLFF. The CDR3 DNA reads TGTACCAGCAGTTTATCTTCGGGACAGGGCGGAGAAAAACTGTTTTTT.